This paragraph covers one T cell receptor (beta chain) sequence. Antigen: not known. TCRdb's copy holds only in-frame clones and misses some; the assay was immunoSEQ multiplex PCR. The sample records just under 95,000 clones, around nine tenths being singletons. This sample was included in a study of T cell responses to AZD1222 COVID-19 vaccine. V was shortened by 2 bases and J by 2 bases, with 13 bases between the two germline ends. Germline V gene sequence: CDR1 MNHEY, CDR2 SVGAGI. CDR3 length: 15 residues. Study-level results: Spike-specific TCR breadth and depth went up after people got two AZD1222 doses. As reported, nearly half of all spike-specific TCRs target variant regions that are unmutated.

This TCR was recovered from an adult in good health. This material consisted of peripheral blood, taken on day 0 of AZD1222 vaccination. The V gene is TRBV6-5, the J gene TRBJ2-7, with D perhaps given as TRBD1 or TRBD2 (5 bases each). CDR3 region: CASSYPRDGAYEQYF. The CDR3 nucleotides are TGTGCCAGCAGTTACCCCCGGGACGGCGCCTACGAGCAGTACTTC.